Shown below are 24 T cell receptor beta chains from a single sample sequenced in a study of blood T cell repertoires in COVID-19. This table comes from immunoSEQ multiplex PCR, and its TCRdb copy is limited to in-frame clones, with some not included. The sample has roughly 200,000 clones; around 75% are singletons. Material for sequencing was peripheral blood. All receptors derive from a woman in her forties with COVID-19, enrolled during active disease.

The chain employs TRBV18 and TRBJ2-5; 10 nucleotides line up with TRBD1. Germline V gene data show CDR1 as KGHSH and CDR2 as LQKENI. V gave up 3 bases and J gave up 1 base; unmatched junction bases: 5. This CDR3 contains 16 residues. The CDR3 loop reads CASSPERDRGQETQYF. CDR3 bases: TGTGCCAGCTCACCCGAGCGGGACAGGGGCCAAGAGACCCAGTACTTC.

The V gene is TRBV6-1, the J gene TRBJ1-1, with D hard to call. The CDR3 runs 14 residues. The germline V gene encodes CDR1 MNHNS and CDR2 SASEGT. V was pared by 3 bases and J by 5 bases, with 13 bases between. CDR3 DNA: TGTGCCAGCAGTGATCGGCGGGCTTGGACTGAAGCTTTCTTT. Its translation: CASSDRRAWTEAFF.

The J gene is TRBJ1-1, the V gene TRBV27, with a possible D match to TRBD1 (5 bases). V shed 8 bases and J shed 7 bases, with 17 bases lying between them. Germline V gene data show CDR1 as MNHEY and CDR2 as SMNVEV (reference sequence). The CDR3 has 13 amino acids. CDR3: CASATWGESEAFF. The CDR3 DNA is TGTGCCAGCGCCACTTGGGGGGAAAGTGAAGCTTTCTTT.

This sequence joins TRBV7-9 and TRBJ1-1; the D is unclear. This CDR3 contains 12 residues. CDR1 and CDR2 from the germline V gene are SEHNR and FQNEAQ (reference sequence). V was shortened by 5 bases and J by 10 bases, with 14 bases between the two germline ends. CDR3 in DNA: TGTGCCAGCAGCCGTTTCGAAGAGGGAGCTTTCTTT. Translated, it gives CASSRFEEGAFF.

The chain employs TRBV5-1 and TRBJ2-5; a weak D match, TRBD1 (6 bases). This CDR3 contains 16 residues. V was clipped by 4 bases and J by 1 base, with 17 bases between them. Germline V gives CDR1 SGHRS, CDR2 YFSETQ. The CDR3 sequence is CASSRSPLGAQETQYF. In nucleotides, the CDR3 is TGCGCCAGCAGCCGGAGCCCATTGGGGGCCCAAGAGACCCAGTACTTC.

The chain has TRBV18 and TRBJ2-7; 10 bases map to TRBD2. This CDR3 contains 13 residues. In germline, CDR1 is KGHSH, CDR2 LQKENI. J lost 7 bases, V lost 2 bases, and 2 bases had no gene match. The CDR3 DNA reads TGTGCCAGCTCACCAGAACTAGCGGGAGAGCAGTACTTC. Amino acid sequence: CASSPELAGEQYF.

The chain joins TRBV6-2 or TRBV6-3 to TRBJ1-4; D is unclear. The V gene lost 4 bases and the J gene lost 8 bases, with 5 bases spanning the gap. Germline V lookup: CDR1 MNHEY, CDR2 SVGEGT. The CDR3 spans 11 residues. The CDR3 is CASSSREKLFF. The CDR3 DNA reads as TGTGCCAGCAGTTCGCGGGAAAAACTGTTTTTT.

The rearrangement uses TRBV11-2 and TRBJ1-6, with D maybe TRBD1 (6 bases). The CDR3 is 14 residues long. V was cut by 3 bases and J by 13 bases, with 16 bases left in between. Germline lookup yields CDR1 SGHAT and CDR2 FQNNGV. The CDR3 reads CASSLDSSLRPLHF. The CDR3 bases are TGTGCCAGCAGCTTGGACAGTTCCTTAAGGCCCCTCCACTTT.

The sample holds one count of this clone. The chain links TRBV7-9 to TRBJ1-5; 8 bases are shared with TRBD1. CDR1 SEHNR and CDR2 FQNEAQ come from the germline V gene (reference sequence). With V trimmed by 5 bases and J by 8 bases, 17 bases remained unmatched. The CDR3 contains 17 residues. The CDR3 region is CASSHVRGPERSEPQHF. As DNA, the CDR3 is TGTGCCAGCAGCCATGTCAGGGGGCCGGAGAGGAGTGAGCCCCAGCATTTT.

J is TRBJ2-1 and V is TRBV4-1; D call uncertain. Germline CDR1 is MGHRA and CDR2 is YSYEKL. Trimming removed 1 base at V and 7 bases at J, with 5 bases between. This CDR3 has 12 amino acids. The CDR3, as DNA: TGCGCCAGCAGCCAAGGCCTAAATGAGCAGTTCTTC. Amino acids: CASSQGLNEQFF.

This clone occurred a few times. This sequence joins TRBV4-1 and TRBJ2-7; D is undetermined. Germline CDR1 and CDR2: MGHRA and YSYEKL. Trimming took off 0 bases at V and 2 bases at J, with 14 bases between the two ends. The CDR3 sequence is 16 residues long. Here the CDR3 reads CASSQDLNLRAYEQYF. The DNA of the CDR3 is TGCGCCAGCAGCCAAGATCTCAACCTACGAGCCTACGAGCAGTACTTC.

This chain links TRBV19 with TRBJ2-5; maybe TRBD2 (7 bases). The CDR3 runs 14 residues. Germline V gene lookup returns CDR1 LNHDA and CDR2 SQIVND (reference sequence). V dropped 9 bases and J dropped 2 bases, with 16 bases sitting between them. CDR3 DNA: TGTGCCAGCGGAGGCGGGGGCCTACAAGAGACCCAGTACTTC. Amino acids: CASGGGGLQETQYF. Looking up the rest from reference TRBV19 and TRBJ2-5 gives the full variable domain: DGGITQSPKYLFRKEGQNVTLSCEQNLNHDAMYWYRQDPGQGLRLIYYSQIVNDFQKGDIAEGYSVSREKKESFPLTVTSAQKNPTAFYLCASGGGGLQETQYFGPGTRLLVL.

The J gene is TRBJ2-7, the V gene TRBV9; 9 bases agree with TRBD1. This CDR3 comprises 16 residues. Trimming at V came to 3 bases and at J to 3 bases, leaving 10 bases not matched to a gene. Per the germline V gene, CDR1 is SGDLS and CDR2 is YYNGEE. The CDR3 nucleotides are TGTGCCAGCAGCGCCGGGGGGCCGGGACAGGGCTACGAGCAGTACTTC. Protein sequence: CASSAGGPGQGYEQYF.

V is TRBV5-4 and J is TRBJ2-7, with 8 nucleotides matching TRBD2. CDR3 length: 13 amino acids. CDR1 and CDR2 from the germline V gene are SGHNT and YYREEE (reference sequence). Trimming at V came to 4 bases and at J to 7 bases, leaving 7 bases not matched to a gene. The CDR3 here is CASSIPRGGEQYF. CDR3 nucleotides: TGTGCCAGCAGCATACCCCGGGGGGGGGAGCAGTACTTC.

The chain is built from TRBV4-1 and TRBJ2-7; 7 bases agree with TRBD2. The germline V gene encodes CDR1 MGHRA and CDR2 YSYEKL. The length of the CDR3 is 16 residues. The V segment lost 4 bases and the J segment 8 bases; nucleotides outside the gene matches: 17. CDR3: CASSLIGRGNRSQQYF. The DNA for the CDR3 is TGCGCCAGCAGCCTTATTGGGAGGGGAAACCGTTCACAGCAGTACTTC.

This chain uses TRBV25-1 with TRBJ2-5, with a possible D match to TRBD2 (5 bases). The germline V gene encodes CDR1 MGHDK and CDR2 SYGVNS. Trimming cost V 5 bases and J 5 bases, with 12 bases left between them. CDR3 length: 13 amino acids. The CDR3: CASSFRTGETQYF. CDR3 bases: TGTGCCAGCAGTTTTAGGACGGGGGAGACCCAGTACTTC.

The rearrangement joins TRBV19 to TRBJ1-1; 10 bases match TRBD1. Germline V gene sequence: CDR1 LNHDA, CDR2 SQIVND (reference sequence). The CDR3 loop spans 16 amino acids. V dropped 6 bases and J dropped 3; count of bases not matched to a gene: 10. This CDR3 reads CASSARDRGFDTEAFF. CDR3 coding DNA: TGTGCCAGTAGCGCTCGGGACAGGGGATTCGACACTGAAGCTTTCTTT. Together with reference TRBV19 and TRBJ1-1, the CDR3 gives the full variable domain: DGGITQSPKYLFRKEGQNVTLSCEQNLNHDAMYWYRQDPGQGLRLIYYSQIVNDFQKGDIAEGYSVSREKKESFPLTVTSAQKNPTAFYLCASSARDRGFDTEAFFGQGTRLTVV.

The rearrangement links TRBV5-1 to TRBJ2-5, with a tentative D call TRBD1 (7 bases). CDR3 length equals 14 residues. Trimming took 2 bases from V and 5 from J, leaving 13 bases between them. Germline CDR1 is SGHRS and CDR2 is YFSETQ. The chain's CDR3 is CASSFSTGRETQYF. DNA of the CDR3: TGCGCCAGCAGCTTCTCGACAGGGAGGGAGACCCAGTACTTC. Based on the CDR3 plus reference TRBV5-1 and TRBJ2-5, the full variable domain is KAGVTQTPRYLIKTRGQQVTLSCSPISGHRSVSWYQQTPGQGLQFLFEYFSETQRNKGNFPGRFSGRQFSNSRSEMNVSTLELGDSALYLCASSFSTGRETQYFGPGTRLLVL.

V gene TRBV7-7 combines with J gene TRBJ2-2; tentative D call: TRBD1 (5 bases). Looked up from germline, CDR1 is SSHAT and CDR2 is FNYEAQ (reference sequence). The CDR3 contains 14 residues. The V end was cut by 5 bases, the J end by 1 base, with 8 bases between. CDR3 amino acids: CASSRGQNTGELFF. The CDR3, as DNA: TGTGCCAGCAGCAGAGGACAGAACACCGGGGAGCTGTTTTTT.

The rearrangement uses TRBV5-1 and TRBJ2-7; D is possibly TRBD2 (6 bases). CDR1 is SGHRS and CDR2 is YFSETQ in the germline V gene. Between the trimmed V and J ends, which lost 4 bases and 2 bases, there was a span of 16 bases. The CDR3 runs 15 residues. The CDR3 reads CASSPQFGGTYEQYF. The CDR3 nucleotides are TGCGCCAGCAGCCCCCAGTTTGGAGGGACCTACGAGCAGTACTTC. Full variable domain (missing parts from reference TRBV5-1 and TRBJ2-7): KAGVTQTPRYLIKTRGQQVTLSCSPISGHRSVSWYQQTPGQGLQFLFEYFSETQRNKGNFPGRFSGRQFSNSRSEMNVSTLELGDSALYLCASSPQFGGTYEQYFGPGTRLTVT.

This clone has more than one count but fewer than ten. The chain combines TRBV19 with TRBJ1-1, with D unclear. The CDR3 covers 14 residues. Trimming cost V 5 bases and J 1 base, with 11 bases left between them. The germline gives CDR1 LNHDA, CDR2 SQIVND (reference sequence). The CDR3: CASSLGSTNTEAFF. The CDR3 nucleotides are TGTGCCAGTAGTTTGGGCAGTACGAACACTGAAGCTTTCTTT.

The DNA of the CDR3 is TGTGCCAGTAGTACCCGACAGGGGGCAAATGGCTACACCTTC. Its translation is CASSTRQGANGYTF. The V and J genes are TRBV19 and TRBJ1-2; 10 nucleotides match TRBD1. Losses at the gene ends were 4 bases for V and 6 bases for J; bases not matched to a gene: 5. The CDR3 runs to 14 residues. Germline V CDR1 and CDR2: LNHDA, SQIVND (reference sequence).

Notes on this clone: The same CDR3 also results from other DNA sequences found in this sample. The V and J genes are TRBV4-1 and TRBJ1-5, with D perhaps matching TRBD1 (5 bases). The germline gives CDR1 MGHRA, CDR2 YSYEKL. The length of the CDR3 is 15 residues. The V and J ends lost 1 base and 3 bases respectively, with 10 bases between them. CDR3 in amino acids: CASSQARQSNQPQHF. The CDR3 nucleotides are TGCGCCAGCAGCCAAGCGAGACAGTCCAATCAGCCCCAGCATTTT.

The chain joins TRBV18 to TRBJ1-2, with 9 bases that match TRBD1. Looked up from germline, CDR1 is KGHSH and CDR2 is LQKENI. CDR3 length: 15 amino acids. V trimming: 3 bases; J trimming: 4 bases; junction bases outside the gene matches: 6. CDR3 residues: CASSPGTGTSYGYTF. The CDR3 coding sequence is TGTGCCAGCTCACCCGGGACAGGGACAAGCTATGGCTACACCTTC.